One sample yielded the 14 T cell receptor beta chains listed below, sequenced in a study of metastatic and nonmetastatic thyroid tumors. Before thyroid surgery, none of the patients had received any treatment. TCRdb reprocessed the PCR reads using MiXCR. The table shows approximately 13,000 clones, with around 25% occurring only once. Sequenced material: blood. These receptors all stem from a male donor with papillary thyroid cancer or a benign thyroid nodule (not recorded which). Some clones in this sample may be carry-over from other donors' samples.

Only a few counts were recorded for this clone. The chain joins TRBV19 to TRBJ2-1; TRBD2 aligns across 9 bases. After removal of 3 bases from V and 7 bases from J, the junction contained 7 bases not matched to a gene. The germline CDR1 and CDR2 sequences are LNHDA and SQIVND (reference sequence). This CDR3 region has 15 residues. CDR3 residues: CASSMGGGVSNEQFF. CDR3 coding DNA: TGTGCCAGTAGTATGGGCGGGGGGGTATCTAATGAGCAGTTCTTC.

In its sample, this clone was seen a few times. This chain's CDR3 is CASSFSGEQFF. CDR3 coding DNA: TGTGCCAGCAGTTTCTCGGGAGAGCAGTTCTTC. The chain employs TRBV12-3 or TRBV12-4 and TRBJ2-1; tentative D call: TRBD2 (5 bases). This CDR3 is built from 11 residues. The V and J ends lost 3 bases and 10 bases respectively, with 7 bases between them.

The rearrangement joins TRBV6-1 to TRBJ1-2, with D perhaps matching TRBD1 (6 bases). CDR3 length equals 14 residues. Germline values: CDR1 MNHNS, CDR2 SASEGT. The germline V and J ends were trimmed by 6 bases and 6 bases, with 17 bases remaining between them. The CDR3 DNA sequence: TGTGCCAGCAGACATTTATCAGGGGCTGATGGCTACACCTTC. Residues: CASRHLSGADGYTF.

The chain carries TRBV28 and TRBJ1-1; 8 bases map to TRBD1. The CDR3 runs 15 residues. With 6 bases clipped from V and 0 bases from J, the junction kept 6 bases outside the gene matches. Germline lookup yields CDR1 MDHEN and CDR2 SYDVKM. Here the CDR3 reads CASREGQAMNTEAFF. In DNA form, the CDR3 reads TGTGCCAGCAGGGAGGGACAGGCAATGAACACTGAAGCTTTCTTT.

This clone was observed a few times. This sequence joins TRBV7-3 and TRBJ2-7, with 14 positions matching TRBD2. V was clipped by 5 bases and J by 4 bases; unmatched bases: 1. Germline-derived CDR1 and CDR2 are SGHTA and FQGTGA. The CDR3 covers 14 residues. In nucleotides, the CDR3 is TGTGCCAGCAGCGGGACTAGCGGGAGATACGAGCAGTACTTC. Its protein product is CASSGTSGRYEQYF.

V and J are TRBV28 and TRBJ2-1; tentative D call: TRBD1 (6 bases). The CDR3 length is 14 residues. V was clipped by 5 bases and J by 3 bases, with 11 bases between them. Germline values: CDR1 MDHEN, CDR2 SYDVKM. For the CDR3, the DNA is TGTGCCAGCAGTGACACAGGGCACTACAATGAGCAGTTCTTC. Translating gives CASSDTGHYNEQFF.

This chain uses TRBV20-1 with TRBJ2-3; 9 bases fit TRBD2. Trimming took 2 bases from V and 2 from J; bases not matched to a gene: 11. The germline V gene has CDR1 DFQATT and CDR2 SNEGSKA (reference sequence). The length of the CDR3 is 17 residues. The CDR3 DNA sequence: TGCAGTGCTAGAAGGCATCCTAGCGGGGTTTTCACAGATACGCAGTATTTT. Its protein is CSARRHPSGVFTDTQYF.

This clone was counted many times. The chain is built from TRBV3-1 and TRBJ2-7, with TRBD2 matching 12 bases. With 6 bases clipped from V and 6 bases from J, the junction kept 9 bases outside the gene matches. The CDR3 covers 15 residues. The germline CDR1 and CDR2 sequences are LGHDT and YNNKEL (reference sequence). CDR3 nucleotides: TGTGCCAGCAGTCCTAGCGGGAGGGCTAATGGCGAGCAGTACTTC. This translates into CASSPSGRANGEQYF.

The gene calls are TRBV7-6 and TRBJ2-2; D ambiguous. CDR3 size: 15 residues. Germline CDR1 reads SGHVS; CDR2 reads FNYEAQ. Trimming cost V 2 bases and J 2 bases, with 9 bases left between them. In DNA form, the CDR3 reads TGTGCCAGCAGCTTATGGCGGCGCAACACCGGGGAGCTGTTTTTT. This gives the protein CASSLWRRNTGELFF.

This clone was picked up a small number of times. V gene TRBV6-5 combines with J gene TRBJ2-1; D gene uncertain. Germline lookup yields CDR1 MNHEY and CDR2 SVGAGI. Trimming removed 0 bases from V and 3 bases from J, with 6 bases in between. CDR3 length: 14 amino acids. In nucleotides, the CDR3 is TGTGCCAGCAGTTACTCGCTGGGCTACAATGAGCAGTTCTTC. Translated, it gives CASSYSLGYNEQFF.

DNA of the CDR3: TGCGCCAGCAGCTGCCGACATAGGGAATCCGGGGAGCTGTTTTTT. Its protein product is CASSCRHRESGELFF. The chain joins TRBV5-1 to TRBJ2-2; D call uncertain. Germline loops: CDR1 SGHRS, CDR2 YFSETQ. V lost 3 bases and J lost 6, with 15 bases in between. The CDR3 length is 15 residues.

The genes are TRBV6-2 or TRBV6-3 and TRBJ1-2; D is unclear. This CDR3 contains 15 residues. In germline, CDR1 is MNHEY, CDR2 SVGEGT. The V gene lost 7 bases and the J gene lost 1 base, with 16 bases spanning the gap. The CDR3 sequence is CASTPTQRINYGYTF. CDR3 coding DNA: TGTGCCAGCACCCCCACACAGAGAATTAACTATGGCTACACCTTC.

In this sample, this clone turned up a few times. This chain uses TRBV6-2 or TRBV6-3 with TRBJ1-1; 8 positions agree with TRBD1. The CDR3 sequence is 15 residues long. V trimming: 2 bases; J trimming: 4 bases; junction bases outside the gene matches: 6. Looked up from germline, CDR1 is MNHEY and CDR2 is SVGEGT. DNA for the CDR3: TGTGCCAGCAGTTACATCGGACAGGGAGGCACTGAAGCTTTCTTT. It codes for CASSYIGQGGTEAFF.

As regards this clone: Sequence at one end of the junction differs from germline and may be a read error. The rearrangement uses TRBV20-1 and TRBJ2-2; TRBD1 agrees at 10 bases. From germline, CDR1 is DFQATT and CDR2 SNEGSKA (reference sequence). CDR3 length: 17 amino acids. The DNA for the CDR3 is TGCAGTGCTAGGTGGGACAGGGGTACCCCGAACACCGGGGAGATGTTTTTT. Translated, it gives CSARWDRGTPNTGEMFF.